This T cell receptor beta chain was recovered during a study of blood T cell repertoires in COVID-19. Method: immunoSEQ multiplex PCR; TCRdb's copy keeps in-frame clones and lacks some. The sample has approximately 140,000 clones; about 87% are singletons. CDR3 length equals 12 residues. Germline assignment: CDR1 MNHEY and CDR2 SMNVEV (reference sequence). Trimming removed 6 bases at V and 10 bases at J, with 10 bases between. The material sequenced was peripheral blood. The sequence was collected from a human donor with COVID-19, enrolled during active disease. The donor label of this sample is uncertain. This chain joins TRBV27 and TRBJ1-6, with D maybe TRBD1 (5 bases). This CDR3 reads CASSLPGSPLHF. The DNA for the CDR3 is TGTGCCAGCAGCTTACCAGGGTCACCCCTCCACTTT.